These 5 T cell receptor beta chains were all obtained from the same sample, sequenced in a study of cytomegalovirus exposure and HLA in healthy donors. Sequenced by immunoSEQ multiplex PCR; TCRdb stores in-frame clones only, minus some. The sample contains around 180,000 clones, about 84% of which appear only once. Material for sequencing was PBMCs. The source is a woman aged 18 to 35 in good health and CMV-seronegative.

The chain is built from TRBV6-1 and TRBJ1-2, with D unclear. CDR1 and CDR2 (germline): MNHNS, SASEGT. The V gene lost 2 bases and the J gene lost 0 bases, with 7 bases spanning the gap. The CDR3 extends over 14 amino acids. Here the CDR3 reads CASSEQTPNYGYTF. The CDR3 DNA follows: TGTGCCAGCAGTGAACAGACACCTAACTATGGCTACACCTTC.

The chain uses TRBV7-9 and TRBJ1-1; 8 bases are shared with TRBD1. The CDR3 sequence is 16 residues long. V was pared by 0 bases and J by 4 bases, with 7 bases of the junction left unmatched. Germline CDR1 SEHNR, CDR2 FQNEAQ (reference sequence). CDR3 sequence reads: CASSLAGTGEVTEAFF. The CDR3 region has the DNA TGTGCCAGCAGCTTAGCGGGGACAGGAGAGGTCACTGAAGCTTTCTTT. Full variable domain (outside the CDR3, taken from reference TRBV7-9 and TRBJ1-1): DTGVSQNPRHKITKRGQNVTFRCDPISEHNRLYWYRQTLGQGPEFLTYFQNEAQLEKSRLLSDRFSAERPKGSFSTLEIQRTEQGDSAMYLCASSLAGTGEVTEAFFGQGTRLTVV.

This chain links TRBV7-6 with TRBJ1-1; perhaps TRBD1 as D (5 bases). Trimming pared 3 bases from V and 7 bases from J, leaving 6 bases between. CDR3 size: 11 residues. The germline CDR1 and CDR2 sequences are SGHVS and FNYEAQ. The CDR3 DNA reads as TGTGCCAGCAGCTTGGGGCGTGAAGCTTTCTTT. Protein sequence: CASSLGREAFF.

This chain joins TRBV5-4 and TRBJ2-3; 8 nucleotides agree with TRBD2. V lost 0 bases and J lost 6; bases outside the gene matches: 18. This CDR3 has 19 residues. Looked up from germline, CDR1 is SGHNT and CDR2 is YYREEE (reference sequence). The CDR3 sequence: CASSLERPGLGRGGDTQYF. CDR3 DNA sequence: TGTGCCAGCAGCTTGGAGCGACCGGGACTAGGTCGGGGTGGGGATACGCAGTATTTT.

The rearrangement joins TRBV10-3 to TRBJ2-7; perhaps TRBD2 as D (5 bases). The germline V and J ends were trimmed by 6 bases and 2 bases, with 8 bases remaining between them. Germline lookup yields CDR1 ENHRY and CDR2 SYGVKD. The CDR3 has 12 residues. In DNA, the CDR3 is TGTGCCATCAGGGACTCCGCCTACGAGCAGTACTTC. It is translated as CAIRDSAYEQYF.